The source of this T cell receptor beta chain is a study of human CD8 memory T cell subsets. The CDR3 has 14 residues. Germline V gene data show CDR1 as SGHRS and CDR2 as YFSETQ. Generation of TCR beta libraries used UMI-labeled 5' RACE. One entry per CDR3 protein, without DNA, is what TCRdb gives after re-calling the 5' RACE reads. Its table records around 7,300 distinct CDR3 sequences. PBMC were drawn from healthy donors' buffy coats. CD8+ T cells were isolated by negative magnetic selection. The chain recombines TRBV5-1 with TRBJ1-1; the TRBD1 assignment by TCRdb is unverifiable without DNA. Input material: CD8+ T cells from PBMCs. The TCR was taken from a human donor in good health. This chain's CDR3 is CASSLAGGNTEAFF.